The 17 T cell receptor beta chains below come from one sample, sequenced in a study of spatial heterogeneity in lung cancer. TCRdb re-called the 5' RACE reads with MiXCR, one entry per CDR3 protein. Here the sample spans approximately 9,700 distinct CDR3 sequences, over 3% being singletons. Time point defined: blood taken at disease recurrence. From tumor, nontumor lung or frozen PBMC, whole RNA was taken unsorted for sequencing. Sequencing used PBMCs, obtained at recurrence. The receptors shown here come from a female donor with early-stage non-small cell lung cancer.

This clonotype is medium-sized by share. As an off-target read in a library built for alpha chains, this beta chain has a frequency of little significance. The chain joins TRBV4-1 to TRBJ2-5; perhaps TRBD2 as D (6 bases). The germline V gene encodes CDR1 MGHRA and CDR2 YSYEKL. The CDR3 extends over 16 amino acids. V was pared by 4 bases and J by 4 bases, with 19 bases between. This CDR3 reads CASSRPSGAPGETQYF. CDR3 nucleotide sequence: TGCGCCAGCAGCCGCCCTTCGGGAGCGCCAGGAGAGACCCAGTACTTC.

This clonotype appeared many times. Because the library targeted alpha chains, this beta chain is an off-target read whose size means little. The CDR3 bases are TGTGCCAGCAGCACAAGCTCCTACAATGAGCAGTTCTTC. Translating gives CASSTSSYNEQFF. This rearrangement joins TRBV7-2 to TRBJ2-1, with unresolved D. The germline V gene encodes CDR1 SGHTA and CDR2 FQGNSA. V lost 5 bases, J lost 0 bases, and 5 bases lay in between. The CDR3 consists of 13 residues.

This clonotype was counted ten times or more. The library was built for alpha chains, so this beta chain is an off-target read and its size means little. The chain uses TRBV4-2 and TRBJ2-1; no definite D call. The germline CDR1 and CDR2 sequences are LGHNA and YNFKEQ. The CDR3 covers 15 residues. V gave up 0 bases and J gave up 2 bases, with 8 bases separating them. The CDR3 reads CASSQEQDPYNEQFF. DNA for the CDR3: TGTGCCAGCAGCCAAGAGCAGGACCCCTACAATGAGCAGTTCTTC.

This clonotype was counted between two and nine times. The size of this beta chain means little, since it is a stray read in a library made for alpha chains. The chain combines TRBV10-1 with TRBJ1-2, with unresolved D. V was cut by 0 bases and J by 11 bases, with 16 bases left in between. The germline CDR1 and CDR2 sequences are WNHNN and SYGVQD (reference sequence). This CDR3 has 14 amino acids. This CDR3 is CASSESRRVAQYTF. The DNA for the CDR3 is TGCGCCAGCAGTGAGTCGAGACGAGTTGCCCAGTACACCTTC.

There are many counts of this clonotype. Found in a library prepared for alpha chains, this beta chain is an off-target read, and its abundance has little meaning. The chain has TRBV25-1 and TRBJ2-7, with TRBD2 as a possible D gene (6 bases). The CDR3 has 12 amino acids. In germline, CDR1 is MGHDK, CDR2 SYGVNS. Trimming shortened V by 8 bases and J by 1 base, and 9 bases separated the two germline ends. The CDR3 region has the DNA TGTGCCAGCGGGACTGCGTCCTACGAGCAGTACTTC. Amino acid sequence: CASGTASYEQYF.

This clonotype was observed at least ten times. This beta chain is an off-target read within a library intended for alpha chains, so its frequency means little. The V and J genes are TRBV19 and TRBJ1-2; D may be TRBD1 (5 bases). The CDR3 consists of 12 residues. The V end was cut by 5 bases, the J end by 8 bases, with 12 bases between. Looked up from germline, CDR1 is LNHDA and CDR2 is SQIVND (reference sequence). The CDR3 protein is CASSVVQGGYTF. DNA for the CDR3: TGTGCCAGTAGTGTGGTCCAGGGAGGCTACACCTTC.

This clonotype appeared many times. For a library built for alpha chains, this beta chain is a stray read; little rests on its size. The chain combines TRBV14 with TRBJ1-6; perhaps TRBD1 as D (5 bases). The germline gives CDR1 SGHDN, CDR2 FVKESK. The V and J ends lost 0 bases and 13 bases respectively, with 13 bases between them. The CDR3 contains 14 residues. The CDR3 region is CASSQEGGSFPLHF. The DNA of the CDR3 is TGTGCCAGCAGCCAAGAGGGGGGTAGCTTTCCCCTCCACTTT.

This clonotype was counted many times. This beta chain represents an off-target read in a library built for alpha chains; its size is of limited meaning. CDR3 nucleotide sequence: TGTGCCAGCAGCGTAGGTGCGGAGGTGAAGTTCGAGCAGTACTTC. Its translation: CASSVGAEVKFEQYF. This chain uses TRBV9 with TRBJ2-7, with TRBD2 as a possible D gene (5 bases). V dropped 0 bases and J dropped 6 bases, with 16 bases sitting between them. The CDR3 has 15 residues. Germline CDR1 and CDR2: SGDLS and YYNGEE.

This clonotype was found many times. Since it is a stray read in a library aimed at alpha chains, this beta chain has a size that is not meaningful. The gene calls are TRBV6-5 and TRBJ2-2, with TRBD1 as a possible D gene (5 bases). Trimming removed 2 bases from V and 3 bases from J, with 13 bases in between. The CDR3 length is 16 residues. Per the germline V gene, CDR1 is MNHEY and CDR2 is SVGAGI. The CDR3 nucleotides are TGTGCCAGCAGTTACACGCCAGGGTTAGACACCGGGGAGCTGTTTTTT. This translates into CASSYTPGLDTGELFF.

A note on this clonotype: With the library built for alpha chains, this beta chain is off target and its frequency is not meaningful. The chain has TRBV5-5 and TRBJ2-7, with D perhaps TRBD1 or TRBD2 (5 bases each). There are 16 residues in the CDR3. The germline V gene has CDR1 SGHKS and CDR2 YYEKEE (reference sequence). Trimming took 2 bases from V and 3 from J, leaving 18 bases between them. CDR3 coding DNA: TGTGCCAGCAGCTTTCCATCGGGGACCTCTTACTACGAGCAGTACTTC. Translation: CASSFPSGTSYYEQYF.

The sample holds many counts of this clonotype. This beta chain is a stray sequence in a library constructed for alpha chains; its clone size is not meaningful. This rearrangement joins TRBV7-9 to TRBJ2-1; maybe TRBD2 (7 bases). There are 14 residues in the CDR3. Germline CDR1 reads SEHNR; CDR2 reads FQNEAQ (reference sequence). V was trimmed by 0 bases and J by 7 bases, leaving 10 bases between them. CDR3 sequence (DNA): TGTGCCAGCAGCTTAGCGGGGGGGCAAAATGAGCAGTTCTTC. Its translation: CASSLAGGQNEQFF. Together with reference TRBV7-9 and TRBJ2-1, the CDR3 gives the full variable domain: DTGVSQNPRHKITKRGQNVTFRCDPISEHNRLYWYRQTLGQGPEFLTYFQNEAQLEKSRLLSDRFSAERPKGSFSTLEIQRTEQGDSAMYLCASSLAGGQNEQFFGPGTRLTVL.

This clonotype occurred many times. This beta chain is off target for a library built for alpha chains, so its abundance means little. CDR3 nucleotide sequence: TGTGCCAGCAGCTTCCCCCAGGGCACCGGGGAGCTGTTTTTT. It encodes CASSFPQGTGELFF. J is TRBJ2-2 and V is TRBV11-2; D is perhaps TRBD1 (5 bases). Germline V gives CDR1 SGHAT, CDR2 FQNNGV. Trimming removed 3 bases from V and 4 bases from J, with 9 bases in between. The CDR3 is made up of 14 amino acids.

This clonotype came up many times. Because this beta chain is a stray read in a library intended to capture alpha chains, its abundance should not be given much weight. Written as DNA, the CDR3 is TGTGCCAGCAGTTTTATCAACTGGGGACAGGTGGTCACCGGGGAGCTGTTTTTT. As protein: CASSFINWGQVVTGELFF. The chain couples TRBV28 to TRBJ2-2; 8 bases match TRBD1. V lost 3 bases, J lost 4 bases, and 13 bases stayed unmatched. Germline loops: CDR1 MDHEN, CDR2 SYDVKM. The CDR3 extends over 18 amino acids.

Ten or more counts support this clonotype. Within a library made for alpha chains, this beta chain is off target, and its count is uninformative. This rearrangement joins TRBV21-1 to TRBJ2-5; the D call TRBD1 from the table was never checked on the DNA. TRBV21-1 is a known pseudogene. The CDR3 runs 14 residues. CDR3 loop: CASSKRQNQETQYF. In nucleotides, the CDR3 is TGTGCCAGCAGCAAACGACAGAATCAAGAGACCCAGTACTTC.

At least ten counts were recorded for this clonotype. Because the library targeted alpha chains, this beta chain is an off-target read whose size means little. The CDR3 spells CASSDPQGVIQYF. The CDR3 nucleotides are TGTGCCAGCAGTGATCCCCAGGGAGTCATTCAGTACTTC. The chain carries TRBV2 and TRBJ2-4; perhaps D is TRBD1 or TRBD2 (5 bases each). Germline V gene sequence: CDR1 SNHLY, CDR2 FYNNEI. The CDR3 has 13 amino acids. The V and J ends lost 3 bases and 9 bases respectively, with 12 bases between them.

In its sample, this clonotype was seen many times. Found in a library prepared for alpha chains, this beta chain is an off-target read, and its abundance has little meaning. The chain recombines TRBV7-9 with TRBJ2-2, with D perhaps TRBD1 (6 bases). Germline loops: CDR1 SEHNR, CDR2 FQNEAQ (reference sequence). The CDR3 contains 16 residues. The ends were cut back, 6 bases at V and 3 bases at J, with 17 bases in the middle. The CDR3 loop reads CASRPPYRADTGELFF. DNA of the CDR3: TGTGCCAGCAGACCACCGTACAGGGCGGACACCGGGGAGCTGTTTTTT. The full variable domain, its missing parts supplied by reference TRBV7-9 and TRBJ2-2, is DTGVSQNPRHKITKRGQNVTFRCDPISEHNRLYWYRQTLGQGPEFLTYFQNEAQLEKSRLLSDRFSAERPKGSFSTLEIQRTEQGDSAMYLCASRPPYRADTGELFFGEGSRLTVL.

This clonotype was observed at least ten times. As an off-target read in a library built for alpha chains, this beta chain has a frequency of little significance. This rearrangement joins TRBV7-2 to TRBJ2-2; 12 bases are shared with TRBD2. CDR1 SGHTA and CDR2 FQGNSA come from the germline V gene. The V gene end was trimmed by 0 bases and the J gene end by 4 bases; junction bases not matched to a gene: 6. The CDR3 runs to 18 residues. The CDR3 spells CASSLALAGGSATGELFF. The DNA of the CDR3 is TGTGCCAGCAGCTTAGCACTAGCGGGGGGCTCTGCCACCGGGGAGCTGTTTTTT. Full variable domain (missing parts from reference TRBV7-2 and TRBJ2-2): GAGVSQSPSNKVTEKGKDVELRCDPISGHTALYWYRQSLGQGLEFLIYFQGNSAPDKSGLPSDRFSAERTGGSVSTLTIQRTQQEDSAVYLCASSLALAGGSATGELFFGEGSRLTVL.